The 8 T cell receptor beta chains presented below share a single source sample, sequenced in a study of human T cells and chemical hapten exposure. Time point defined: patch test 2, 6 weeks after DPC sensitization. Treatment in this sample: therapeutic diphenylcyclopropenone sensitization with weekly scalp DPC. TCRdb itself ran the RACE reads through MiXCR, one entry per CDR3 protein. Of under 450,000 distinct CDR3 sequences detected, more than 5% appear once; the ten largest clones hold around 5.8%. Sequences were derived from whole blood, sampled in connection with sensitization to the hapten diphenylcyclopropenone (DPC). Source of these receptors: a woman aged 18-35 years with alopecia areata. Some clones in this sample may be carry-over from other donors' samples.

There are a few counts of this clonotype. The chain joins TRBV4-1 to TRBJ1-5; D perhaps matches TRBD1 (6 bases). V dropped 4 bases and J dropped 7 bases, with 17 bases sitting between them. There are 15 residues in the CDR3. Germline CDR1 MGHRA, CDR2 YSYEKL. The CDR3 nucleotides are TGCGCCAGCAGCCCCCGCGAGGGAGGGGGACAGCCCCAGCATTTT. This gives the protein CASSPREGGGQPQHF.

V and J are TRBV7-2 and TRBJ1-6; no firm D call. This CDR3 spans 16 amino acids. The germline gives CDR1 SGHTA, CDR2 FQGNSA. Trimming removed 1 base at V and 7 bases at J, with 14 bases between. The CDR3 DNA follows: TGTGCCAGCAGCTTAGTCTCGGCAGGAACAAATTCACCCCTCCACTTT. The encoded protein is CASSLVSAGTNSPLHF.

In this sample, this clonotype turned up many times. The chain couples TRBV6-1 to TRBJ1-4; 10 bases match TRBD1. V shed 6 bases and J 5 bases; nucleotides not matched to a gene: 9. Per the germline V gene, CDR1 is MNHNS and CDR2 is SASEGT. There are 16 residues in the CDR3. The CDR3 loop is CASSRRPGQGNEKLFF. CDR3 DNA: TGTGCCAGCAGCCGAAGGCCGGGACAGGGGAATGAAAAACTGTTTTTT.

About this clonotype: A much larger clonotype is one base distant, so this may be a read error. The chain couples TRBV12-3 or TRBV12-4 to TRBJ1-2; TRBD1 matches 7 bases. CDR3 length: 13 amino acids. The CDR3 DNA sequence: TGTGCCAGCACTCTACAGGGGACCTATGGCTTCACCTTC. Protein sequence: CASTLQGTYGFTF.

This clonotype was counted many times. This chain links TRBV18 with TRBJ2-7; either TRBD1 or TRBD2 may fit D (5 bases each). The CDR3 runs to 15 residues. Per the germline V gene, CDR1 is KGHSH and CDR2 is LQKENI. The V end lost 5 bases, the J end lost 3 bases, and 17 bases lay between the germline ends. The CDR3: CASSTREGDNYEQYF. As DNA, the CDR3 is TGTGCCAGCTCAACCCGGGAAGGGGATAACTACGAGCAGTACTTC.

This clonotype has a handful of counts. The chain links TRBV5-1 to TRBJ2-5, with no clear D. This CDR3 is 13 amino acids long. V was clipped by 4 bases and J by 5 bases, with 12 bases between them. Germline CDR1 reads SGHRS; CDR2 reads YFSETQ. CDR3 in amino acids: CASSLNTAETQYF. The CDR3 DNA sequence: TGCGCCAGCAGCCTTAACACCGCCGAGACCCAGTACTTC.

This clonotype was observed a few times. The chain links TRBV7-2 to TRBJ2-3; no reliable D call. In germline, CDR1 is SGHTA, CDR2 FQGNSA. V was pared by 6 bases and J by 5 bases, with 15 bases between. CDR3 length: 14 amino acids. CDR3 protein: CASRFPGAGDTQYF. CDR3 DNA: TGTGCCAGCAGATTCCCTGGAGCAGGAGATACGCAGTATTTT. Filled out from reference TRBV7-2 and TRBJ2-3, the complete variable domain reads GAGVSQSPSNKVTEKGKDVELRCDPISGHTALYWYRQSLGQGLEFLIYFQGNSAPDKSGLPSDRFSAERTGGSVSTLTIQRTQQEDSAVYLCASRFPGAGDTQYFGPGTRLTVL.

The genes are TRBV29-1 and TRBJ1-1; D might be TRBD1 (6 bases). Germline V lookup: CDR1 SQVTM, CDR2 ANQGSEA. Trimming took off 4 bases at V and 3 bases at J, with 15 bases between the two ends. The CDR3 length is 14 residues. The CDR3 nucleotides read TGCAGCGTTGTCCGGAGGGGGGTCGACACTGAAGCTTTCTTT. Translating it yields CSVVRRGVDTEAFF.